The 30 T cell receptor beta chains in this list originate from one sample, sequenced in a study of breast tumors, draining lymph nodes, adjacent tissues. TCRdb reanalysed the multiplex PCR reads using MiXCR and keeps one entry per CDR3 protein. The sample records 17,000 or so distinct CDR3 sequences, around two fifths being singletons. Sequences were obtained from breast tumor tissue. The receptors here all came from a female donor with breast cancer. Some clones in this sample may be carry-over from other donors' samples.

This clonotype was seen ten or more times. V is TRBV7-3 and J is TRBJ2-1; TRBD2 agrees at 12 bases. CDR1 and CDR2 (germline): SGHTA, FQGTGA. J was trimmed by 5 bases and V by 0 bases; bases with no gene match: 2. The CDR3 totals 16 residues. The CDR3 DNA reads TGTGCCAGCAGCTTAACGACTAGCGGGAGTAACAATGAGCAGTTCTTC. Translated, it gives CASSLTTSGSNNEQFF.

The chain combines TRBV7-2 with TRBJ2-5; TRBD2 matches at 8 bases. CDR1 and CDR2 (germline): SGHTA, FQGNSA. The J segment lost 11 bases and the V segment lost 7 bases, leaving 15 bases of the junction unmatched. The CDR3 covers 14 residues. The CDR3 nucleotides are TGTGCCAGCACCCAAAGCGGAGCGGGAGTTCGTCAGTACTTC. This translates into CASTQSGAGVRQYF.

V usage is TRBV5-1 and J usage is TRBJ2-7; 8 nucleotides agree with TRBD2. The ends lost 0 bases at V and 3 bases at J; junction bases unmatched: 5. The germline CDR1 and CDR2 sequences are SGHRS and YFSETQ. This CDR3 comprises 15 residues. CDR3 amino acids: CASSLAAGARYEQYF. In DNA form, the CDR3 reads TGCGCCAGCAGCTTGGCAGCGGGAGCCCGCTACGAGCAGTACTTC.

In its sample, this clonotype ranks as medium-sized (0.01 to 0.1%). The V call is TRBV24-1, the J call TRBJ1-5; tentatively, D is TRBD1 (5 bases). With 3 bases removed from V and 4 bases from J, the gap between germline ends came to 15 bases. The CDR3 length is 16 residues. Germline CDR1 KGHDR, CDR2 SFDVKD. This CDR3 reads CATSDGAGVGNQPQHF. The CDR3 DNA sequence: TGTGCCACCAGTGATGGCGCGGGGGTCGGAAATCAGCCCCAGCATTTT.

This clonotype was seen ten or more times. This chain joins TRBV29-1 and TRBJ2-2, with D unclear. Trimming took off 4 bases at V and 5 bases at J, with 5 bases between the two ends. CDR1 SQVTM and CDR2 ANQGSEA come from the germline V gene. The length of the CDR3 is 11 residues. The DNA of the CDR3 is TGCAGCGTTGTGGATACCGGGGAGCTGTTTTTT. Its translation: CSVVDTGELFF.

The sample holds many counts of this clonotype. Compared with germline, one end of the junction differs, possibly owing to a read error. The V and J genes are TRBV9 and TRBJ2-5, with a weak D call TRBD1 (6 bases). This CDR3 is 15 amino acids long. The germline V gene has CDR1 SGDLS and CDR2 YYNGEE. This chain's CDR3 is CASSASGTIQETPCF. In nucleotides, the CDR3 is TGTGCCAGCAGCGCCAGTGGGACAATTCAAGAGACCCCGTGCTTC.

This clonotype was recorded at least ten times. J is TRBJ1-4 and V is TRBV19, with D possibly matching TRBD1 (6 bases). V was trimmed by 7 bases and J by 0 bases, leaving 9 bases between them. The CDR3 covers 14 residues. The V gene's germline CDR1 is LNHDA and CDR2 SQIVND (reference sequence). Here the CDR3 reads CASNRASTNEKLFF. CDR3 coding DNA: TGTGCCAGTAACAGGGCTTCAACTAATGAAAAACTGTTTTTT.

Many counts were recorded for this clonotype. This chain links TRBV5-5 with TRBJ1-6, with D perhaps matching TRBD1 (6 bases). Germline V gene sequence: CDR1 SGHKS, CDR2 YYEKEE (reference sequence). The CDR3 spans 16 residues. Between the trimmed V and J ends, which lost 0 bases and 3 bases, there was a span of 10 bases. CDR3 loop: CASSLAGGRYNSPLHF. In nucleotides, the CDR3 is TGTGCCAGCAGCTTGGCCGGGGGGCGCTATAATTCACCCCTCCACTTT.

In its sample, this clonotype was seen many times. The chain is built from TRBV27 and TRBJ2-3; perhaps TRBD2 as D (6 bases). V gave up 4 bases and J gave up 6 bases, with 17 bases separating them. The CDR3 runs 15 residues. Germline CDR1 is MNHEY and CDR2 is SMNVEV (reference sequence). This CDR3 reads CASSSGAGAGDTQYF. CDR3 coding DNA: TGTGCCAGCAGTTCGGGAGCGGGCGCGGGGGATACGCAGTATTTT.

The CDR3 DNA reads TGTGCCACCAGCAGAGGCCGGAGATACGAGCAGTACTTC. Amino acids: CATSRGRRYEQYF. The chain joins TRBV15 to TRBJ2-7, with D unresolved. Looked up from germline, CDR1 is LNHNV and CDR2 is YYDKDF (reference sequence). Trimming cost V 1 base and J 4 bases, with 8 bases left between them. The CDR3 is 13 residues long.

Remarks on this clonotype: A much bigger clone sits one base away, suggesting this may be a read error. V usage is TRBV6-2 or TRBV6-3 and J usage is TRBJ1-2, with D unresolved. The CDR3 has 12 residues. Germline-derived CDR1 and CDR2 are MNHEY and SVGEGT. With 5 bases removed from V and 4 bases from J, the gap between germline ends came to 8 bases. This CDR3 reads CASSPGFYGYTF. CDR3 coding DNA: TGTGCCAGCAGTCCCGGATTCTATGGCTACACCTTC.

This clonotype was observed at least ten times. A much larger clonotype is one base distant, so this may be a read error. The chain has TRBV6-5 and TRBJ1-5; D possibly corresponds to TRBD1 (6 bases). The CDR3 runs to 14 residues. V gave up 6 bases and J gave up 2 bases, with 11 bases separating them. Germline loops: CDR1 MNHEY, CDR2 SVGAGI. This CDR3 is CASSPGVGNQPQHF. In nucleotides, the CDR3 is TGTGCCAGCAGCCCAGGGGTCGGCAATCAGCCCCAGCATTTT.

This clonotype was detected only a few times. The chain couples TRBV19 to TRBJ1-1; weak D call: TRBD1 (5 bases). Germline CDR1 is LNHDA and CDR2 is SQIVND (reference sequence). The germline V and J ends were trimmed by 8 bases and 1 base, with 26 bases remaining between them. The CDR3 totals 18 residues. Here the CDR3 reads CASHINRHPPTENTEAFF. For the CDR3, the DNA is TGTGCCAGTCACATAAACAGGCACCCTCCAACTGAGAACACTGAAGCTTTCTTT. Looking up the rest from reference TRBV19 and TRBJ1-1 gives the full variable domain: DGGITQSPKYLFRKEGQNVTLSCEQNLNHDAMYWYRQDPGQGLRLIYYSQIVNDFQKGDIAEGYSVSREKKESFPLTVTSAQKNPTAFYLCASHINRHPPTENTEAFFGQGTRLTVV.

This clonotype appeared many times. The chain joins TRBV6-6 to TRBJ2-7, with TRBD2 matching 12 bases. CDR1 MNHNY and CDR2 SVGAGI come from the germline V gene (reference sequence). V gave up 4 bases and J gave up 6 bases; unmatched junction bases: 4. The CDR3 runs to 14 residues. CDR3 bases: TGTGCCAGCAGTTCCAGGACTAGCGGGGCCGAGCAGTACTTC. Translated, it gives CASSSRTSGAEQYF.

V gene TRBV20-1 combines with J gene TRBJ1-5; 8 bases fit TRBD1. This CDR3 has 13 residues. Germline CDR1 DFQATT, CDR2 SNEGSKA (reference sequence). The junction had 0 bases not matched to a gene; V was cut back by 1 base and J by 4 bases. CDR3 sequence reads: CSARGTGNQPQHF. CDR3 nucleotide sequence: TGCAGTGCTAGAGGGACAGGGAATCAGCCCCAGCATTTT.

In its sample, this clonotype was seen many times. This rearrangement joins TRBV3-1 to TRBJ2-3; D is unclear. CDR3 length equals 13 residues. In germline, CDR1 is LGHDT, CDR2 YNNKEL (reference sequence). Trimming removed 0 bases at V and 5 bases at J, with 6 bases between. The CDR3 protein is CASSQDRRDTQYF. DNA of the CDR3: TGTGCCAGCAGCCAAGATCGGCGAGATACGCAGTATTTT.

This clonotype was detected only a few times. The chain couples TRBV19 to TRBJ1-1, with D unclear. With 7 bases removed from V and 5 bases from J, the gap between germline ends came to 11 bases. Germline CDR1 is LNHDA and CDR2 is SQIVND (reference sequence). The CDR3 has 12 residues. The CDR3 DNA reads TGTGCCAGTATCGGAAAAATGACTGAAGCTTTCTTT. Translation gives CASIGKMTEAFF.

The genes are TRBV7-3 and TRBJ2-3; TRBD2 aligns across 7 bases. This CDR3 is 14 amino acids long. Germline CDR1 reads SGHTA; CDR2 reads FQGTGA. The trim removed 1 base at V and 4 bases at J, leaving 2 bases unmatched. Here the CDR3 DNA reads TGTGCCAGCAGCTTAAGGGGGGGGGCAGATACGCAGTATTTT. This encodes CASSLRGGADTQYF.

As to this clonotype: An end of the junction does not agree with germline; a read error may underlie this. The chain combines TRBV7-3 with TRBJ2-5; D possibly corresponds to TRBD2 (6 bases). The germline gives CDR1 SGHTA, CDR2 FQGTGA. The CDR3 length is 15 residues. The CDR3 reads CASSYVPGPGETRHF. The CDR3 coding sequence is TGTGCCAGCAGCTACGTCCCGGGACCGGGGGAGACCCGCCACTTC.

This clonotype was seen a single time. The J gene is TRBJ1-2, the V gene TRBV13, with TRBD1 identical over 10 bases. CDR1 and CDR2 from the germline V gene are PRHDT and FYEKMQ (reference sequence). The CDR3 contains 14 residues. J lost 4 bases, V lost 4 bases, and 3 bases had no gene match. The DNA of the CDR3 is TGTGCCAGCAGCTGGGGACAGGGGCCCTATGGCTACACCTTC. Its protein product is CASSWGQGPYGYTF.

In the case of this clonotype: A junction end diverges from the germline sequence, so it may reflect a read error. The chain recombines TRBV20-1 with TRBJ2-1; 9 bases are shared with TRBD2. The CDR3 contains 16 residues. From germline, CDR1 is DFQATT and CDR2 SNEGSKA (reference sequence). CDR3 coding DNA: TGCAGTGCTAGAGTAAGGGGTAGCGGGAGCGGCAATGAGCAGCTCTTC. It translates to CSARVRGSGSGNEQLF.

This clonotype was picked up many times. The chain combines TRBV15 with TRBJ2-7; 11 bases line up with TRBD2. V lost 4 bases, J lost 2 bases, and 10 bases stayed unmatched. The CDR3 totals 17 residues. Per germline, CDR1 LNHNV and CDR2 YYDKDF (reference sequence). The CDR3 reads CATSILGSGGVPYEQYF. Here the CDR3 DNA reads TGTGCCACCAGCATCCTGGGTAGCGGGGGGGTACCCTACGAGCAGTACTTC. Filled out from reference TRBV15 and TRBJ2-7, the complete variable domain reads DAMVIQNPRYQVTQFGKPVTLSCSQTLNHNVMYWYQQKSSQAPKLLFHYYDKDFNNEADTPDNFQSRRPNTSFCFLDIRSPGLGDTAMYLCATSILGSGGVPYEQYFGPGTRLTVT.

The table lists this clonotype with many counts. The CDR3 nucleotides are TGTGCCAGCAGACTACAGAGGGGGAACACTGAAGCTTTCTTT. Its protein product is CASRLQRGNTEAFF. The rearrangement links TRBV6-6 to TRBJ1-1, with a possible D match to TRBD1 (5 bases). The CDR3 contains 14 residues. CDR1 is MNHNY, CDR2 SVGAGI, per germline (reference sequence). V lost 6 bases, J lost 1 base, and 12 bases lay in between.

Ten or more counts support this clonotype. The V gene is TRBV10-2, the J gene TRBJ1-5; a possible D gene is TRBD1 (6 bases). The CDR3 length is 14 residues. Looked up from germline, CDR1 is WSHSY and CDR2 is SAAADI. V lost 3 bases, J lost 4 bases, and 10 bases lay in between. The CDR3 protein is CASSESGTNQPQHF. The CDR3 nucleotides read TGCGCCAGCAGTGAATCCGGGACAAATCAGCCCCAGCATTTT.

Many counts were recorded for this clonotype. This sequence joins TRBV14 and TRBJ2-1; D is possibly TRBD1 or TRBD2 (5 bases each). Germline assignment: CDR1 SGHDN and CDR2 FVKESK. The V gene lost 0 bases and the J gene lost 4 bases, with 16 bases spanning the gap. This CDR3 is 17 amino acids long. The CDR3, as DNA: TGTGCCAGCAGCCAAGAGGGGGTGGAGAGCGTGTACAATGAGCAGTTCTTC. Encoded protein: CASSQEGVESVYNEQFF.

In this sample, this clonotype turned up once. V usage is TRBV5-6 and J usage is TRBJ1-2; 8 bases map to TRBD1. V shed 9 bases, J shed 4 bases, and the junction held 8 bases outside the gene matches. CDR3 length: 13 amino acids. The germline V gene encodes CDR1 SGHDT and CDR2 YYEEEE. In nucleotides, the CDR3 is TGTGCCACAAATCCGACAGGGGCCTATGGCTACACCTTC. This gives the protein CATNPTGAYGYTF.

This clonotype has a handful of counts. The genes are TRBV20-1 and TRBJ2-5; either TRBD1 or TRBD2 may fit D (5 bases each). The germline CDR1 and CDR2 sequences are DFQATT and SNEGSKA (reference sequence). V was pared by 4 bases and J by 4 bases, with 16 bases between. This CDR3 has 14 residues. The CDR3 region is CSAKVLGAGETQYF. The DNA of the CDR3 is TGCAGTGCTAAAGTCTTAGGGGCGGGAGAGACCCAGTACTTC.

This clonotype was picked up one time. The gene calls are TRBV7-9 and TRBJ1-4, with 7 bases matching TRBD1. CDR1 SEHNR and CDR2 FQNEAQ come from the germline V gene (reference sequence). The CDR3 consists of 15 residues. J was trimmed by 8 bases and V by 5 bases; bases with no gene match: 11. Written as DNA, the CDR3 is TGTGCCAGCAGCCCCCAGACAGGGAAGGAGGAAAAACTGTTTTTT. Translation gives CASSPQTGKEEKLFF.

DNA of the CDR3: TGTGCCAGCAGTGACAGGGCGAGGACCTACGAGCAGTACTTC. This codes for CASSDRARTYEQYF. The V and J genes are TRBV2 and TRBJ2-7; possible D gene TRBD1, 5 bases. V was cut by 3 bases and J by 2 bases, with 11 bases left in between. CDR1 is SNHLY and CDR2 is FYNNEI in the germline V gene. The CDR3 has 14 residues.

In the case of this clonotype: Compared with germline, one end of the junction differs, possibly owing to a read error. The chain employs TRBV29-1 and TRBJ2-3; D may be TRBD1 (5 bases). The germline gives CDR1 SQVTM, CDR2 ANQGSEA. The length of the CDR3 is 12 residues. The DNA of the CDR3 is TGCAGCGTTGCCCGAAGCACAGGTACGCAGTATTTT. This gives the protein CSVARSTGTQYF.